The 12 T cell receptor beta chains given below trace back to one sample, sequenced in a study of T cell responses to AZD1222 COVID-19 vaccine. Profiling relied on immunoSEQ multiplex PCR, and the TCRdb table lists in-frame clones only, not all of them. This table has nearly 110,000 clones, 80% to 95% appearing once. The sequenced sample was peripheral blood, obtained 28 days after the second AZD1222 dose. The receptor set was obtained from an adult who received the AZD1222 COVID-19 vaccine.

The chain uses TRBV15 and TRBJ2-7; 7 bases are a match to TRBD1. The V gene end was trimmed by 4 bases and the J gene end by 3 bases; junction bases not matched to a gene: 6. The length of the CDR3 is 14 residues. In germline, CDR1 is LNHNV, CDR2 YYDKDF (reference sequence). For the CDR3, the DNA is TGTGCCACCAGCACGGACAGGACCCTCTACGAGCAGTACTTC. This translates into CATSTDRTLYEQYF.

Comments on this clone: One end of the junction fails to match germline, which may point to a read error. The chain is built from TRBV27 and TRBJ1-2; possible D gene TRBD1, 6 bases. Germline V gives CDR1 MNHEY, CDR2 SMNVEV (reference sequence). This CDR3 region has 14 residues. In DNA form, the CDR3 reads TGTGCCAGCAGTCCTCCGGGGGCTGGGGTTGAAGTTCGTTTC. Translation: CASSPPGAGVEVRF.

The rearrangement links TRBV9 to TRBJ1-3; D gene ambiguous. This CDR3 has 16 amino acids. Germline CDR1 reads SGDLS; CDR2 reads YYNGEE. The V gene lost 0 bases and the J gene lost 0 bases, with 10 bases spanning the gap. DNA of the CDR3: TGTGCCAGCAGCGTAGATATGGCAAACTCTGGAAACACCATATATTTT. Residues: CASSVDMANSGNTIYF.

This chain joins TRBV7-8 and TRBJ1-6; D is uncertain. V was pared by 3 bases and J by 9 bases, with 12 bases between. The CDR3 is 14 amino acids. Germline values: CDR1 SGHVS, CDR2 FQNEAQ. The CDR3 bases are TGTGCCAGCAGCTTCGAGGAGACACGTTCACCCCTCCACTTT. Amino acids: CASSFEETRSPLHF.

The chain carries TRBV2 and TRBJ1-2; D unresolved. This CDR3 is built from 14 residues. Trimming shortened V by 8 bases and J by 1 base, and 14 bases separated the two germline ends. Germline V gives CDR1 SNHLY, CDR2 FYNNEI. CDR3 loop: CASEQDPFNYGYTF. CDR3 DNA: TGTGCCAGCGAGCAGGACCCGTTTAACTATGGCTACACCTTC.

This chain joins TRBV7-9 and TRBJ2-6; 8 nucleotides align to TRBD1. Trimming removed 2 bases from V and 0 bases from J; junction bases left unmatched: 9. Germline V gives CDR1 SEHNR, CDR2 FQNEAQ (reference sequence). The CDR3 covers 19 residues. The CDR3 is CASSLLFGQGGSGANVLTF. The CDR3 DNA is TGTGCCAGCAGCTTACTTTTCGGACAGGGCGGCTCTGGGGCCAACGTCCTGACTTTC. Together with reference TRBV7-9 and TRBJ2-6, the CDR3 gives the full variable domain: DTGVSQNPRHKITKRGQNVTFRCDPISEHNRLYWYRQTLGQGPEFLTYFQNEAQLEKSRLLSDRFSAERPKGSFSTLEIQRTEQGDSAMYLCASSLLFGQGGSGANVLTFGAGSRLTVL.

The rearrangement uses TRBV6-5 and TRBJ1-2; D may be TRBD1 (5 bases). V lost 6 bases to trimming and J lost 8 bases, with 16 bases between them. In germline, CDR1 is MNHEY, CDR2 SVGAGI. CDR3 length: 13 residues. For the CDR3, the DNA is TGTGCCAGCAGCCCCCCCCAGGGTCACGGCTACACCTTC. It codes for CASSPPQGHGYTF.

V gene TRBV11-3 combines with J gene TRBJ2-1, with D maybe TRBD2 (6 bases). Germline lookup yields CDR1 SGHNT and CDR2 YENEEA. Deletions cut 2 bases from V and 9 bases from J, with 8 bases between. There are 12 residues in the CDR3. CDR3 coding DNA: TGTGCCAGCAGCTTATACGGGGGTGAGCAGTTCTTC. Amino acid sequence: CASSLYGGEQFF.

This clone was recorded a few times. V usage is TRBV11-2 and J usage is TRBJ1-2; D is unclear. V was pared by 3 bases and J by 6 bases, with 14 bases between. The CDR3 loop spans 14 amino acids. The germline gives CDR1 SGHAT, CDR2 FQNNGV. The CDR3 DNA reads TGTGCCAGCAGCTTGTCAGGCCCCGCGAATGGCTACACCTTC. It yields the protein CASSLSGPANGYTF.

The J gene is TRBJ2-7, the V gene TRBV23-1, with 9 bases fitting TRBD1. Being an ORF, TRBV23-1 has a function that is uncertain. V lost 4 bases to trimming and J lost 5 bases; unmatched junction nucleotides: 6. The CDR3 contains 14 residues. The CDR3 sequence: CASSPGQGTHEQYF. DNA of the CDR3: TGCGCCAGCAGTCCCGGACAGGGGACCCACGAGCAGTACTTC.

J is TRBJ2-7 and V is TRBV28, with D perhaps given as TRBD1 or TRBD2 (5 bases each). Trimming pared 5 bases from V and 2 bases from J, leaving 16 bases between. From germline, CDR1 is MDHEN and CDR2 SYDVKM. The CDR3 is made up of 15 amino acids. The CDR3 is CASSPIRDAPYEQYF. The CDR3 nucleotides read TGTGCCAGCAGTCCGATCCGGGACGCTCCCTACGAGCAGTACTTC.

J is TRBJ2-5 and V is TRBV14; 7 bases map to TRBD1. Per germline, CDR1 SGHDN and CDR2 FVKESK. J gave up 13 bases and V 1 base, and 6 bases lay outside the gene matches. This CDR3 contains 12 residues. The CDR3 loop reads CASSQVRGQPYF. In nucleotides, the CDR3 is TGTGCCAGCAGCCAAGTCCGGGGACAGCCGTACTTC. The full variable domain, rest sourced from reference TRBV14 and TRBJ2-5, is EAGVTQFPSHSVIEKGQTVTLRCDPISGHDNLYWYRRVMGKEIKFLLHFVKESKQDESGMPNNRFLAERTGGTYSTLKVQPAELEDSGVYFCASSQVRGQPYFGPGTRLLVL.